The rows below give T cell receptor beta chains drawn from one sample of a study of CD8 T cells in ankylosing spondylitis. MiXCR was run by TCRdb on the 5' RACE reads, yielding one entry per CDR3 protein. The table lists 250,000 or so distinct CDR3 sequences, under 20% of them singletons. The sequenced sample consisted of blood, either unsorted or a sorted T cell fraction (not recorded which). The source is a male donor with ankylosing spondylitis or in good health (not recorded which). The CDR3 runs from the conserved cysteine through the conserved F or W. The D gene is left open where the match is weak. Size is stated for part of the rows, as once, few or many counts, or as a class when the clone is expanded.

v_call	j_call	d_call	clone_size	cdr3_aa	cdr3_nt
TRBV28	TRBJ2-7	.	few	CASSSPTRGEQYF	TGTGCCAGCAGTTCCCCTACCCGGGGCGAGCAGTACTTC
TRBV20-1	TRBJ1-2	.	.	CSARVTNYGYTF	TGCAGTGCTAGAGTAACCAACTATGGCTACACCTTC
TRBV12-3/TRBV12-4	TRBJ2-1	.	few	CASTVRPYNEQFF	TGTGCCAGCACCGTACGTCCCTACAATGAGCAGTTCTTC
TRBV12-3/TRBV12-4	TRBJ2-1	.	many	CASSLGIAAFDEQFF	TGTGCCAGCAGTTTGGGGATAGCGGCGTTCGATGAGCAGTTCTTC
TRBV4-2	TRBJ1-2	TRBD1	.	CASSQDWTGVYGYTF	TGTGCCAGCAGCCAAGATTGGACAGGAGTCTATGGCTACACCTTC
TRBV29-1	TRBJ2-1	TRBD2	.	CSVEYTAGRINEQFF	TGCAGCGTTGAGTATACAGCGGGAAGGATAAATGAGCAGTTCTTC
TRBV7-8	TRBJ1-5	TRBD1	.	CASSSGTAYSNQPQHF	TGTGCCAGCAGCTCCGGGACAGCGTATAGCAATCAGCCCCAGCATTTT
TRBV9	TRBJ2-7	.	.	CASSVGDYTSSYEQYF	TGTGCCAGCAGCGTAGGCGACTACACTTCCTCCTACGAGCAGTACTTC
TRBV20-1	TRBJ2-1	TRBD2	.	CSARGLAGVLLDNEQFF	TGCAGTGCTAGAGGACTAGCGGGAGTTCTCCTCGACAATGAGCAGTTCTTC
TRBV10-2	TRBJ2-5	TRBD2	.	CASTQALAGVGETQYF	TGCGCCAGCACTCAAGCCCTAGCGGGAGTCGGAGAGACCCAGTACTTC
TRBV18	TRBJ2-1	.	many	CASSPGNDLSLSNEQFF	TGTGCCAGCTCACCAGGGAACGACCTTAGTCTATCCAATGAGCAGTTCTTC
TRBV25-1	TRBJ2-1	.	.	CASSAGPLYEQFF	TGTGCCAGCAGTGCGGGCCCTTTGTATGAGCAGTTCTTC
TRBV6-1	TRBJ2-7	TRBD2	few	CASSPTSGRTREQYF	TGTGCCAGCAGTCCAACTAGCGGGAGAACACGCGAGCAGTACTTC
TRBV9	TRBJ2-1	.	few	CASSEPGVGAEGLTDEQFF	TGTGCCAGCAGCGAGCCCGGGGTGGGAGCGGAGGGTCTGACGGATGAGCAGTTCTTC
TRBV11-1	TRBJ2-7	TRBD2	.	CASSLGGLAGGLTLEQYF	TGTGCCAGCAGCTTAGGTGGACTAGCGGGAGGTCTGACTTTGGAGCAGTACTTC
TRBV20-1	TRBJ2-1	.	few	CSARDFTNSSYNEQFF	TGCAGTGCTAGAGATTTTACTAATAGCTCCTACAATGAGCAGTTCTTC